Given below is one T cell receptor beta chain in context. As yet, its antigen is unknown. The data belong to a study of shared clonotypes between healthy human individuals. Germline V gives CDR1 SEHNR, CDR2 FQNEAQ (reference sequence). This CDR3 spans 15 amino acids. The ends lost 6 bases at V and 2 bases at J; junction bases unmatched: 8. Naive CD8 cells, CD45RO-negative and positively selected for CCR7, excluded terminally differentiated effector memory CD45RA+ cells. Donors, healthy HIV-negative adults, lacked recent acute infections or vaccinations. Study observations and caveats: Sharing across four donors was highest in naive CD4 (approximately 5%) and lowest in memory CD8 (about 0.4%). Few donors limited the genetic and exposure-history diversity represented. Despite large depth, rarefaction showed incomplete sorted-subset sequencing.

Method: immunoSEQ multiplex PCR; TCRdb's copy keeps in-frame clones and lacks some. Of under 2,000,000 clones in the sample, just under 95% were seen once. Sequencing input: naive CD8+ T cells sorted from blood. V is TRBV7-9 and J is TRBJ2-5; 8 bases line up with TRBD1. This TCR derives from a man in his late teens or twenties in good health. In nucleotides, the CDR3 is TGTGCCAGCAGTTCAAACCGGGACAGGCAAGAGACCCAGTACTTC. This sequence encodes CASSSNRDRQETQYF.